Presented here are 30 T cell receptor beta chains from one specimen sequenced in a study of blood T cell repertoires in COVID-19. Using immunoSEQ multiplex PCR, the repertoire was profiled, and TCRdb retains in-frame clones only, with some absent. Seen here are 250,000 to 300,000 clones, roughly 90% observed once, and the top ten hold approximately 0.94%. Sequenced: peripheral blood. The receptors were sampled from a middle-aged woman who had recovered from COVID-19.

This clone showed up just once. The chain joins TRBV18 to TRBJ2-5, with D hard to call. The V and J ends lost 6 bases and 5 bases respectively, with 19 bases between them. Per germline, CDR1 KGHSH and CDR2 LQKENI. CDR3 length: 15 residues. The CDR3 region is CASSFSSRGWETQYF. In DNA form, the CDR3 reads TGTGCCAGCTCTTTCTCGAGTCGAGGCTGGGAGACCCAGTACTTC.

The genes are TRBV6-5 and TRBJ2-7, with D possibly being TRBD1 (5 bases). The CDR3 runs to 15 residues. V was clipped by 2 bases and J by 6 bases, with 17 bases between them. Germline loops: CDR1 MNHEY, CDR2 SVGAGI. The CDR3 sequence is CASSYVDSLRREQYF. Written as DNA, the CDR3 is TGTGCCAGCAGTTACGTTGACAGCCTTCGCCGCGAGCAGTACTTC.

This clone was picked up one time. The V and J genes are TRBV27 and TRBJ2-1, with TRBD2 identical over 12 bases. The V segment lost 5 bases and the J segment 5 bases; nucleotides outside the gene matches: 7. Germline assignment: CDR1 MNHEY and CDR2 SMNVEV (reference sequence). This CDR3 is built from 16 residues. CDR3 nucleotides: TGTGCCAGCAGTCCCCCGGGACTAGCGGGCCACAATGAGCAGTTCTTC. Translated, it gives CASSPPGLAGHNEQFF.

The rearrangement uses TRBV9 and TRBJ2-2; D remains unclear. Germline V gene sequence: CDR1 SGDLS, CDR2 YYNGEE. Between the trimmed V and J ends, which lost 0 bases and 9 bases, there was a span of 12 bases. This CDR3 has 14 amino acids. CDR3 sequence (DNA): TGTGCCAGCAGCGTAGGGCCGGTTAGCAGGGAGCTGTTTTTT. This translates into CASSVGPVSRELFF.

The chain recombines TRBV30 with TRBJ1-1; the match to TRBD1 covers 7 bases. CDR1 and CDR2 from the germline V gene are GTSNPN and SVGIG (reference sequence). The CDR3 has 13 amino acids. Trimming at V came to 5 bases and at J to 3 bases, leaving 6 bases not matched to a gene. This CDR3 is CAWGRGHDTEAFF. CDR3 nucleotide sequence: TGTGCCTGGGGGAGGGGGCATGACACTGAAGCTTTCTTT.

The genes are TRBV30 and TRBJ1-1, with unresolved D. The CDR3 extends over 12 amino acids. Germline-derived CDR1 and CDR2 are GTSNPN and SVGIG (reference sequence). V dropped 4 bases and J dropped 1 base, with 7 bases sitting between them. The CDR3 DNA sequence: TGTGCCTGGAAGGGAGCGAACACTGAAGCTTTCTTT. Amino acids: CAWKGANTEAFF.

The CDR3 DNA follows: TGTGCCAGCAGCTTAGCCGGGGCTAGCGGGATAAGGCGGAATGAGCAGTTCTTC. This codes for CASSLAGASGIRRNEQFF. The rearrangement uses TRBV7-9 and TRBJ2-1; 9 nucleotides align to TRBD2. The V and J ends lost 0 bases and 7 bases, in that order; junction bases with no gene match: 13. Per germline, CDR1 SEHNR and CDR2 FQNEAQ (reference sequence). CDR3 length: 18 amino acids.

This rearrangement joins TRBV29-1 to TRBJ1-2; 7 bases line up with TRBD1. V lost 5 bases and J lost 5; bases outside the gene matches: 5. The length of the CDR3 is 12 residues. CDR1 is SQVTM, CDR2 ANQGSEA, per germline. The CDR3 DNA follows: TGCAGCGTTCCCGACAGGGAGTATGGCTACACCTTC. Translated, it gives CSVPDREYGYTF.

The V and J genes are TRBV11-2 and TRBJ2-5; 8 nucleotides line up with TRBD2. This CDR3 is 14 amino acids long. Germline-derived CDR1 and CDR2 are SGHAT and FQNNGV. V shed 5 bases and J 3 bases; nucleotides not matched to a gene: 5. The CDR3 is CASSPTSAKETQYF. In DNA, the CDR3 is TGTGCCAGCAGCCCGACTAGCGCAAAAGAGACCCAGTACTTC.

The chain uses TRBV21-1 and TRBJ1-5. TRBV21-1 is deemed a pseudogene. The CDR3 is made up of 17 amino acids. The CDR3 nucleotides read TGTGCCAGCAGCAAATCGACTGGGGGGAGGCACAATCAGCCCCAGCATTTT. Translating gives CASSKSTGGRHNQPQHF.

The rearrangement joins TRBV12-5 to TRBJ1-3, with TRBD1 matching over 8 bases. The germline V gene has CDR1 LGHNT and CDR2 FRNRAP. After removal of 6 bases from V and 4 bases from J, the junction contained 8 bases not matched to a gene. The CDR3 runs 15 residues. The CDR3 sequence is CASGAGGAGGNTIYF. As DNA, the CDR3 is TGTGCTAGTGGGGCAGGGGGCGCCGGGGGAAACACCATATATTTT.

This clone was picked up a small number of times. This chain joins TRBV9 and TRBJ2-2; TRBD2 matches 9 bases. V was pared by 3 bases and J by 0 bases, with 9 bases of the junction left unmatched. CDR1 and CDR2 from the germline V gene are SGDLS and YYNGEE. The CDR3 has 18 amino acids. CDR3 DNA sequence: TGTGCCAGCAGCGACCAGACTAGCGGAAAATCGAACACCGGGGAGCTGTTTTTT. Protein: CASSDQTSGKSNTGELFF.

CDR3 DNA: TGTGCCAGTAGTATACAGGGGGCGAATGGCTACACCTTC. This translates into CASSIQGANGYTF. This chain uses TRBV19 with TRBJ1-2, with TRBD1 matching over 8 bases. In germline, CDR1 is LNHDA, CDR2 SQIVND (reference sequence). CDR3 length: 13 amino acids. The V gene end was trimmed by 2 bases and the J gene end by 6 bases; junction bases not matched to a gene: 2. The full variable domain, rest sourced from reference TRBV19 and TRBJ1-2, is DGGITQSPKYLFRKEGQNVTLSCEQNLNHDAMYWYRQDPGQGLRLIYYSQIVNDFQKGDIAEGYSVSREKKESFPLTVTSAQKNPTAFYLCASSIQGANGYTFGSGTRLTVV.

The J gene is TRBJ2-7, the V gene TRBV4-1; D not certain. Germline CDR1 reads MGHRA; CDR2 reads YSYEKL. The CDR3 has 14 amino acids. Trimming cost V 2 bases and J 0 bases, with 8 bases left between them. The CDR3 loop reads CASSQIVSSYEQYF. Here the CDR3 DNA reads TGCGCCAGCAGCCAAATCGTCAGCTCCTACGAGCAGTACTTC.

This chain uses TRBV21-1 with TRBJ1-4; the table calls TRBD1, which could not be checked here. TRBV21-1 is flagged as a pseudogene. The CDR3 is 18 amino acids. This chain's CDR3 is CASTGTGGRHSPNEKLFF. CDR3 sequence (DNA): TGTGCCAGCACCGGGACAGGGGGCAGGCATTCACCTAATGAAAAACTGTTTTTT.

This clone was observed a few times. This chain uses TRBV27 with TRBJ2-5; D unresolved. From germline, CDR1 is MNHEY and CDR2 SMNVEV (reference sequence). Trimming took off 2 bases at V and 6 bases at J, with 10 bases between the two ends. This CDR3 has 13 residues. CDR3 nucleotide sequence: TGTGCCAGCAGTTTAAGCAGGTTCCAGACCCAGTACTTC. It specifies CASSLSRFQTQYF.

The chain uses TRBV9 and TRBJ1-1, with D maybe TRBD1 (5 bases). V was cut by 0 bases and J by 1 base, with 7 bases left in between. The germline gives CDR1 SGDLS, CDR2 YYNGEE. The CDR3 has 14 residues. As DNA, the CDR3 is TGTGCCAGCAGCGTAGGCGGGGCGAACACTGAAGCTTTCTTT. Translating gives CASSVGGANTEAFF.

The V and J genes are TRBV28 and TRBJ2-7, with 8 bases matching TRBD1. V lost 0 bases, J lost 1 base, and 14 bases stayed unmatched. The CDR3 extends over 19 amino acids. Germline lookup yields CDR1 MDHEN and CDR2 SYDVKM. In DNA form, the CDR3 reads TGTGCCAGCAGTTTATGGGGCGGGACAGGTTTCCCCCAGTCCTACGAGCAGTACTTC. This sequence encodes CASSLWGGTGFPQSYEQYF.

The J gene is TRBJ2-6, the V gene TRBV4-2, with TRBD1 identical over 8 bases. Per the germline V gene, CDR1 is LGHNA and CDR2 is YNFKEQ. The CDR3 runs 16 residues. J lost 4 bases, V lost 2 bases, and 4 bases had no gene match. The CDR3 sequence is CASSQRTGPGANVLTF. For the CDR3, the DNA is TGTGCCAGCAGCCAACGGACAGGGCCAGGGGCCAACGTCCTGACTTTC.

This chain joins TRBV7-9 and TRBJ2-1; 11 nucleotides align to TRBD2. The CDR3 loop spans 18 amino acids. J lost 2 bases, V lost 4 bases, and 10 bases had no gene match. Germline V gene data show CDR1 as SEHNR and CDR2 as FQNEAQ (reference sequence). CDR3 protein: CASSSSGRLAGTYNEQFF. The CDR3 DNA sequence: TGTGCCAGCAGCTCTAGCGGCAGACTAGCGGGAACCTACAATGAGCAGTTCTTC.

The V gene is TRBV6-5, the J gene TRBJ2-3; 10 nucleotides match TRBD1. The CDR3 spans 15 residues. V was pared by 6 bases and J by 4 bases, with 7 bases of the junction left unmatched. Germline CDR1 is MNHEY and CDR2 is SVGAGI. As DNA, the CDR3 is TGTGCCAGCAGGCAGACAGGGGGCTTCGCAGATACGCAGTATTTT. It translates to CASRQTGGFADTQYF.

As regards this clone: Relative to the germline gene, one junction end is altered; a read error may explain this. CDR3 nucleotide sequence: TGTGCCAGCACCTACAACACTCGGGACACCCAAGAGGCCCAGTACTTC. Its protein product is CASTYNTRDTQEAQYF. The chain carries TRBV7-6 and TRBJ2-5; D possibly corresponds to TRBD1 (6 bases). Germline V gene lookup returns CDR1 SGHVS and CDR2 FNYEAQ. The CDR3 loop spans 16 amino acids.

The sample holds a few counts of this clone. V gene TRBV5-1 combines with J gene TRBJ2-7, with TRBD1 as a possible D gene (6 bases). Per germline, CDR1 SGHRS and CDR2 YFSETQ. This CDR3 contains 15 residues. V lost 1 base and J 4 bases, leaving 15 bases between the germline ends. CDR3 DNA sequence: TGCGCCAGCAGCTTGCTACGACAGGCCCCATACGAGCAGTACTTC. Protein product: CASSLLRQAPYEQYF.

V is TRBV19 and J is TRBJ2-1; tentatively, D is TRBD2 (5 bases). Germline V gene sequence: CDR1 LNHDA, CDR2 SQIVND (reference sequence). Trimming took 7 bases from V and 6 from J, leaving 19 bases between them. The CDR3 spans 15 residues. The CDR3 nucleotides are TGTGCCAGTAATCCACGTCTAGCCCAACTCAATGAGCAGTTCTTC. It is translated as CASNPRLAQLNEQFF.

The chain has TRBV30 and TRBJ1-2, with TRBD1 as a possible D gene (6 bases). The germline V and J ends were trimmed by 0 bases and 4 bases, with 15 bases remaining between them. Germline CDR1 is GTSNPN and CDR2 is SVGIG (reference sequence). This CDR3 has 15 residues. The DNA for the CDR3 is TGTGCCTGGAGTGTATGGGGGGGCGCTGGCTATGGCTACACCTTC. This gives the protein CAWSVWGGAGYGYTF.

V gene TRBV30 combines with J gene TRBJ2-3; TRBD1 matches 8 bases. The CDR3 length is 17 residues. CDR1 GTSNPN and CDR2 SVGIG come from the germline V gene (reference sequence). The V and J ends lost 0 bases and 3 bases, in that order; junction bases with no gene match: 11. CDR3 region: CAWSVAATGGGTDTQYF. The CDR3 bases are TGTGCCTGGAGTGTAGCCGCAACAGGGGGAGGAACAGATACGCAGTATTTT.

The chain has TRBV28 and TRBJ1-2; no clear D. Germline V CDR1 and CDR2: MDHEN, SYDVKM. With 5 bases removed from V and 7 bases from J, the gap between germline ends came to 17 bases. The length of the CDR3 is 14 residues. CDR3 in DNA: TGTGCCAGCAGTGAAAACGATCCTAACGGTGGCTACACCTTC. It yields the protein CASSENDPNGGYTF.

V gene TRBV2 combines with J gene TRBJ2-7; weak D call: TRBD1 (6 bases). This CDR3 has 15 amino acids. The V gene's germline CDR1 is SNHLY and CDR2 FYNNEI. V was clipped by 0 bases and J by 6 bases, with 15 bases between them. DNA for the CDR3: TGTGCCAGCAGTGAAGCCCGGGACACAACGGCCGAGCAGTACTTC. Its translation: CASSEARDTTAEQYF.

This clone appeared a single time. The chain employs TRBV3-1 (or the pseudogene TRBV3-2) and TRBJ2-1, with 8 bases matching TRBD2. Losses at the gene ends were 1 base for V and 4 bases for J; bases not matched to a gene: 6. CDR3 size: 16 residues. The germline CDR1 and CDR2 sequences are LGHDT and YNNKEL (reference sequence). The CDR3, as DNA: TGTGCCAGCAGCCAAGTTGTCTCGGGAGGGTACAATGAGCAGTTCTTC. Protein sequence: CASSQVVSGGYNEQFF.

The rearrangement links TRBV19 to TRBJ2-4; TRBD2 agrees at 10 bases. With V trimmed by 5 bases and J by 7 bases, 5 bases remained unmatched. Germline CDR1 is LNHDA and CDR2 is SQIVND (reference sequence). The CDR3 totals 14 residues. The CDR3 loop is CASSPPGLANIQYF. The CDR3, as DNA: TGTGCCAGTAGTCCTCCGGGACTAGCGAACATTCAGTACTTC.